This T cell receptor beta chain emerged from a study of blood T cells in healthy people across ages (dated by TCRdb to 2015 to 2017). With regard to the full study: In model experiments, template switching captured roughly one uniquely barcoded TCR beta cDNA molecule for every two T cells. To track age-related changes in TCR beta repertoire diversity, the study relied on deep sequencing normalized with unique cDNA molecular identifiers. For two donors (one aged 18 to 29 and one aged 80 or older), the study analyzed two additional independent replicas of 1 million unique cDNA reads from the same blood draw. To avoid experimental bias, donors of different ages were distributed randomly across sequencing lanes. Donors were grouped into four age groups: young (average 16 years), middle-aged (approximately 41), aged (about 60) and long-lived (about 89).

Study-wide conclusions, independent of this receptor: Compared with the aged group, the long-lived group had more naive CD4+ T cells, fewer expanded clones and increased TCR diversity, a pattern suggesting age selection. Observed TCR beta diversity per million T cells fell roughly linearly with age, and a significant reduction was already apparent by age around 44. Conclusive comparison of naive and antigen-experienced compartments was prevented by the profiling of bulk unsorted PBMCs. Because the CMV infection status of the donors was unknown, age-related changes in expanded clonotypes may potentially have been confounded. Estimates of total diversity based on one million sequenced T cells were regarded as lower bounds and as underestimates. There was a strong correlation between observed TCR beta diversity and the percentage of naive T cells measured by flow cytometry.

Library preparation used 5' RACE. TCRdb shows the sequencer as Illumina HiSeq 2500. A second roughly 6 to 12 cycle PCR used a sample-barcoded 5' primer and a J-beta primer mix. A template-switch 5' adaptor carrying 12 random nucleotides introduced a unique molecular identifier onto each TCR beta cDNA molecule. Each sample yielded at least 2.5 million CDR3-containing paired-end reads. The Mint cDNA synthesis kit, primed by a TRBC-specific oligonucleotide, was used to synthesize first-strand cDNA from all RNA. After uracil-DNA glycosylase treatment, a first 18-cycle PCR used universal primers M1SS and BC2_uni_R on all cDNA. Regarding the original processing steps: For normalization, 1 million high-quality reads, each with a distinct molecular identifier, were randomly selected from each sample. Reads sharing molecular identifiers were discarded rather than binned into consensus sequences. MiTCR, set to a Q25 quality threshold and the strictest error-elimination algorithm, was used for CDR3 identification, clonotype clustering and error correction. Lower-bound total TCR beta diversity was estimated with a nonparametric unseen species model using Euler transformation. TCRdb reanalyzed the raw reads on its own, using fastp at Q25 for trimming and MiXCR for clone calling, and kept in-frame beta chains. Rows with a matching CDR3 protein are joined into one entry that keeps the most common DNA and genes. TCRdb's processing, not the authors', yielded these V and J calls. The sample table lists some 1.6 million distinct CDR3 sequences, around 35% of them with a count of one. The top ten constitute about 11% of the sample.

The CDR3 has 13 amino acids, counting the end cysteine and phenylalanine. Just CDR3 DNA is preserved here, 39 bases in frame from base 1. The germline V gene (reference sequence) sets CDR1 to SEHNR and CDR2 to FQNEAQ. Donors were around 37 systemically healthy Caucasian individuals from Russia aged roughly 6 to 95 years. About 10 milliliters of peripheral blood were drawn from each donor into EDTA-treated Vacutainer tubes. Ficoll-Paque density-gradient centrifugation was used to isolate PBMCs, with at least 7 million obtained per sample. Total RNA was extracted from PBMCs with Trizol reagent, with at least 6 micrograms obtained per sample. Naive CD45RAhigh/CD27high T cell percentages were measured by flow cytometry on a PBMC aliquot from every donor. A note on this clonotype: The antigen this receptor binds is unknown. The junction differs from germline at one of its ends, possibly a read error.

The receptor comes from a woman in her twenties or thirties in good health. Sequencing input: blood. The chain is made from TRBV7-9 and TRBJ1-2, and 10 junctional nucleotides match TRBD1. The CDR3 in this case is CASSLDRGDGHTF. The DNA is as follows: TGTGCCAGCAGCCTGGACAGGGGGGATGGCCACACCTTC.